The rows below give T cell receptor beta chains drawn from one sample of a study of blood T cell repertoires in COVID-19. The assay was immunoSEQ multiplex PCR, and TCRdb's table has in-frame clones only and misses some. The data show about 190,000 clones, roughly 91% seen once. Sequenced sample: peripheral blood. These receptors originate from a human donor in a cohort sampled during active COVID-19. Each CDR3 is given with its conserved first and last residue. The D gene is left open where the match is weak. Size is stated for part of the rows, as once, few or many counts, or as a class when the clone is expanded.

j_call,v_call,clone_size,d_call,cdr3_aa,cdr3_nt
TRBJ2-7,TRBV7-2,.,TRBD1,CASSPSGGEQYF,TGTGCCAGCAGCCCTTCAGGGGGCGAGCAGTACTTC
TRBJ1-6,TRBV13,.,.,CASRLTGRNSPLHF,TGTGCCAGCAGATTAACAGGGAGAAACTCACCCCTCCACTTT
TRBJ1-4,TRBV3-1/TRBV3-2,once,.,CASSQDRNEKLFF,TGTGCCAGCAGCCAAGACAGAAATGAAAAACTGTTTTTT
TRBJ2-1,TRBV29-1,.,.,CSVHHGGGSGEQFF,TGCAGCGTTCATCACGGCGGGGGCAGCGGTGAGCAGTTCTTC
TRBJ2-2,TRBV5-5,.,TRBD1,CASPRRQGKYTGELFF,TGTGCCAGCCCCCGGCGACAGGGAAAGTACACCGGGGAGCTGTTTTTT
TRBJ2-7,TRBV11-2,.,TRBD2,CASSTRTSGHSYEQYF,TGTGCCAGCAGCACCCGAACTAGCGGGCATTCCTACGAGCAGTACTTC
TRBJ2-5,TRBV15,once,TRBD1,CATRMTGLGPETQYF,TGTGCCACCCGGATGACAGGGCTTGGCCCAGAGACCCAGTACTTC
TRBJ1-2,TRBV19,.,TRBD1,CASSILDREDGYTF,TGTGCCAGTAGTATCCTGGACAGGGAGGATGGCTACACCTTC
TRBJ2-7,TRBV30,.,.,CAWQQGDEQYF,TGTGCCTGGCAACAGGGTGACGAGCAGTACTTC
TRBJ1-1,TRBV6-1,few,.,CASSGGKAASNTEAFF,TGTGCCAGCAGTGGAGGGAAGGCGGCTTCGAACACTGAAGCTTTCTTT
TRBJ1-1,TRBV6-5,.,.,CASSYLLGGTEAFF,TGTGCCAGCAGTTACCTGTTGGGAGGGACTGAAGCTTTCTTT
TRBJ2-5,TRBV28,.,TRBD2,CASSSLAGGGETQYF,TGTGCCAGCAGTTCCCTAGCGGGAGGGGGAGAGACCCAGTACTTC
TRBJ1-5,TRBV19,.,TRBD1,CASSIDRGNQPQHF,TGTGCCAGTAGTATCGACAGGGGGAATCAGCCCCAGCATTTT
TRBJ2-5,TRBV5-6,once,.,CASSFLGRDKETQYF,TGTGCCAGCAGCTTTCTTGGACGGGACAAAGAGACCCAGTACTTC
TRBJ1-5,TRBV24-1,.,.,CATSDPSDGPNQPQHF,TGTGCCACCAGTGATCCGTCGGATGGGCCCAATCAGCCCCAGCATTTT
TRBJ1-1,TRBV19,.,TRBD1,CASSISGQGRTEAFF,TGTGCCAGTAGTATTTCCGGACAGGGGAGGACTGAAGCTTTCTTT
TRBJ2-7,TRBV30,.,TRBD1,CAWSVTGGHPRQYF,TGTGCCTGGAGCGTAACAGGGGGCCATCCTCGGCAGTACTTC
TRBJ2-7,TRBV5-1,.,.,CASSLEGLASEQYF,TGCGCCAGCAGCTTGGAAGGACTCGCTTCCGAGCAGTACTTC
TRBJ2-3,TRBV2,.,.,CASSVGRGAGDTQYF,TGTGCCAGCAGTGTGGGCAGGGGCGCGGGAGATACGCAGTATTTT
TRBJ2-7,TRBV27,.,.,CASSLSAGNYEQYF,TGTGCCAGCAGTTTATCCGCAGGGAACTACGAGCAGTACTTC
TRBJ2-7,TRBV28,.,TRBD1,CASSPIGTGDYEQYF,TGTGCCAGCAGTCCCATCGGGACAGGGGACTACGAGCAGTACTTC
TRBJ1-5,TRBV19,few,TRBD1,CASSTTGRGSNQPQHF,TGTGCCAGTAGCACGACAGGGAGAGGAAGCAATCAGCCCCAGCATTTT
TRBJ2-7,TRBV2,.,TRBD2,CASMEREAYEQYF,TGTGCCAGCATGGAGCGGGAGGCCTACGAGCAGTACTTC
TRBJ2-3,TRBV5-8,.,.,CASRGGDTQYF,TGTGCCAGCAGGGGAGGAGATACGCAGTATTTT
TRBJ1-5,TRBV27,.,.,CASSLRRTRQPQHF,TGTGCCAGCAGTTTAAGGAGAACTCGACAGCCCCAGCATTTT
TRBJ2-7,TRBV6-5,once,TRBD1,CASRGQGTYEQYF,TGTGCCAGCAGGGGACAGGGGACCTACGAGCAGTACTTC
TRBJ2-7,TRBV15,.,.,CATSRDFGRASEQYF,TGTGCCACCAGCAGAGATTTTGGCAGGGCAAGCGAGCAGTACTTC
TRBJ2-4,TRBV18,.,TRBD1,CASLPPDRAKNIQYF,TGTGCCAGCTTACCACCGGACAGGGCAAAAAACATTCAGTACTTC
TRBJ1-1,TRBV4-3,.,.,CASSQTGLNTEAFF,TGCGCCAGCAGCCAAACAGGCTTGAACACTGAAGCTTTCTTT
TRBJ1-2,TRBV12-5,.,.,CASGPFRGYGYTF,TGTGCTAGTGGTCCGTTCCGGGGCTATGGCTACACCTTC
TRBJ2-7,TRBV19,.,TRBD2,CASSIGLASYEQYF,TGTGCCAGTAGTATCGGACTAGCTTCCTACGAGCAGTACTTC
TRBJ1-2,TRBV12-3/TRBV12-4,once,TRBD1,CAALLRGGYTF,TGTGCCGCACTCCTCAGGGGGGGCTACACCTTC
TRBJ2-3,TRBV9,.,TRBD1,CASSVEGQDHTDTQYF,TGTGCCAGCAGCGTAGAGGGACAGGATCACACAGATACGCAGTATTTT
TRBJ2-5,TRBV28,.,.,CASSLGTEETQYF,TGTGCCAGCAGTTTGGGGACTGAAGAGACCCAGTACTTC
TRBJ1-2,TRBV19,.,TRBD1,CASSLRQGDYGYTF,TGTGCCAGTAGTCTAAGACAGGGGGACTATGGCTACACCTTC
TRBJ1-5,TRBV7-9,many,.,CASSLEGDLNQPQHF,TGTGCCAGCAGCTTAGAAGGGGATTTGAATCAGCCCCAGCATTTT
TRBJ2-7,TRBV7-2,.,TRBD1,CASSPQTGGHEQYF,TGTGCCAGCAGCCCTCAGACAGGGGGCCACGAGCAGTACTTC
TRBJ2-6,TRBV3-1/TRBV3-2,.,.,CASSHSSGANVLTF,TGTGCCAGCAGCCATAGTTCTGGGGCCAACGTCCTGACTTTC
TRBJ2-2,TRBV11-3,once,.,CASSPRAGELFF,TGTGCCAGCAGCCCCCGCGCCGGGGAGCTGTTTTTT
TRBJ2-7,TRBV18,.,.,CASSPPGRVGPYEQYF,TGTGCCAGCTCACCACCGGGGAGAGTAGGCCCCTACGAGCAGTACTTC
TRBJ2-7,TRBV10-3,.,TRBD1,CAISGGSQGASYEQYF,TGTGCCATCAGTGGAGGGTCACAGGGGGCGTCTTACGAGCAGTACTTC
TRBJ2-7,TRBV7-2,.,.,CASSWTAGGGTPGNEQYF,TGTGCCAGCAGCTGGACCGCTGGCGGTGGAACCCCCGGGAACGAGCAGTACTTC
TRBJ2-7,TRBV2,.,.,CASSAGYPYEQYF,TGTGCCAGCAGTGCGGGGTACCCTTACGAGCAGTACTTC
TRBJ1-1,TRBV6-5,.,.,CASSATGNTEAFF,TGTGCCAGCAGCGCGACAGGGAACACTGAAGCTTTCTTT
TRBJ2-2,TRBV4-3,.,TRBD2,CASSQGTGTRYSGELFF,TGCGCCAGCAGCCAAGGCACCGGGACTAGATATTCCGGGGAGCTGTTTTTT
TRBJ1-5,TRBV4-1,.,.,CASSQNPSRGGNQPQHF,TGCGCCAGCAGCCAAAACCCCTCTAGGGGCGGCAATCAGCCCCAGCATTTT
TRBJ2-1,TRBV13,.,.,CASSPGYNEQFF,TGTGCCAGCAGCCCAGGGTACAATGAGCAGTTCTTC
TRBJ2-1,TRBV7-9,.,TRBD1,CASSADRGRDPYNEQFF,TGTGCCAGCAGCGCGGACAGGGGGCGGGATCCCTACAATGAGCAGTTCTTC
TRBJ2-7,TRBV4-2,.,.,CASSQGGRGGEQYF,TGTGCCAGCAGCCAAGGGGGGCGTGGGGGCGAGCAGTACTTC
TRBJ2-7,TRBV19,.,TRBD1,CASSGTGGSYEQYF,TGTGCCAGTAGTGGAACAGGGGGCTCCTACGAGCAGTACTTC
TRBJ2-1,TRBV5-4,.,.,CASSPEPDYNEQFF,TGTGCCAGCAGCCCTGAACCAGACTACAATGAGCAGTTCTTC
TRBJ2-7,TRBV29-1,.,.,CSVEKAGQETYEQYF,TGCAGCGTTGAAAAGGCGGGGCAGGAAACCTACGAGCAGTACTTC
TRBJ2-2,TRBV28,.,TRBD1,CASSKTGYMTGELFF,TGTGCCAGCAGCAAGACAGGGTACATGACCGGGGAGCTGTTTTTT
TRBJ2-7,TRBV5-6,.,.,CASAQEGTGPYEQYF,TGTGCCAGCGCCCAGGAGGGGACGGGACCCTACGAGCAGTACTTC
TRBJ2-2,TRBV4-3,.,.,CASSQDLLGELFF,TGCGCCAGCAGCCAAGATCTCCTCGGGGAGCTGTTTTTT
TRBJ1-6,TRBV6-5,.,.,CASHTGSSYNSPLHF,TGTGCCAGCCACACAGGGAGCTCCTATAATTCACCCCTCCACTTT
TRBJ2-7,TRBV4-3,.,.,CASSQDREKYYEQYF,TGCGCCAGCAGCCAAGACCGGGAGAAGTATTACGAGCAGTACTTC
TRBJ1-2,TRBV27,few,TRBD1,CASSSQGAGGYTF,TGTGCCAGCAGTTCCCAGGGGGCAGGGGGCTACACCTTC
TRBJ1-4,TRBV7-2,few,.,CASSLIGSSPTNEKLFF,TGTGCCAGCAGCTTAATCGGGAGCTCGCCAACTAATGAAAAACTGTTTTTT
TRBJ1-1,TRBV7-2,.,TRBD1,CASSEGGRNTEAFF,TGTGCCAGCAGCGAAGGGGGCAGGAACACTGAAGCTTTCTTT